This TCR beta chain was sequenced in a study of blood T cells in healthy people across ages. A J-beta primer mix and a sample-barcoded 5' primer were used in a second PCR of roughly 6 to 11 cycles. TCRdb passed the 5' RACE reads through MiXCR, listing each CDR3 protein once. The sample consists of 1.4 million to 1.5 million distinct CDR3 sequences, 35% to 45% of them appearing once. The germline CDR1 and CDR2 sequences are MNHNS and SASEGT. Trimming left V 6 bases short and J 4 bases short, with 9 bases between. This CDR3 has 13 amino acids. The chain uses TRBV6-1 and TRBJ2-2; D not certain. The sequenced sample was blood. This clonotype was sampled from a woman between 18 and 30 years old in good health. CDR3 nucleotide sequence: TGTGCCAGCAGGAGGTCGACCACCGGGGAGCTGTTTTTT. Amino acids: CASRRSTTGELFF.